The 20 T cell receptor beta chains reported below all come from one sample, sequenced in a study of cytomegalovirus exposure and HLA in healthy donors. The PCR had 60 Vbeta and 13 Jbeta primers. Libraries were prepared by immunoSEQ multiplex PCR; TCRdb keeps only in-frame clonotypes and omits some of them. With about 130,000 clones in the sample, the ten largest clones hold 2% to 2.5%. Sequencing input: PBMCs. These receptors originate from a man aged 40-50 years in good health and CMV-seronegative.

This chain joins TRBV10-1 and TRBJ1-6, with 7 bases lining up with TRBD1. CDR3 length: 21 residues. The ends lost 6 bases at V and 0 bases at J; junction bases unmatched: 20. The germline CDR1 and CDR2 sequences are WNHNN and SYGVQD (reference sequence). The CDR3 loop reads CASRQGQRRIDPSSYNSPLHF. In DNA, the CDR3 is TGCGCCAGCAGGCAGGGACAGCGACGTATTGATCCCAGCTCCTATAATTCACCCCTCCACTTT.

The rearrangement uses TRBV30 and TRBJ1-2; TRBD1 aligns across 7 bases. V trimming: 1 base; J trimming: 8 bases; junction bases outside the gene matches: 13. The CDR3 runs 15 residues. Germline V gene lookup returns CDR1 GTSNPN and CDR2 SVGIG (reference sequence). In DNA form, the CDR3 reads TGTGCCTGGAGTGCGCGGCCGGGACAGTTCTTGGGCTACACCTTC. Translating gives CAWSARPGQFLGYTF. The whole variable domain, remainder taken from reference TRBV30 and TRBJ1-2, is SQTIHQWPATLVQPVGSPLSLECTVEGTSNPNLYWYRQAAGRGLQLLFYSVGIGQISSEVPQNLSASRPQDRQFILSSKKLLLSDSGFYLCAWSARPGQFLGYTFGSGTRLTVV.

The chain employs TRBV28 and TRBJ2-7, with D possibly matching TRBD1 (6 bases). Germline values: CDR1 MDHEN, CDR2 SYDVKM. Trimming removed 9 bases at V and 7 bases at J, with 13 bases between. The CDR3 sequence is 11 residues long. The CDR3 DNA sequence: TGTGCCAGTGGGGGCCCTACGGAGCAGTACTTC. Amino acids: CASGGPTEQYF.

This chain uses TRBV30 with TRBJ1-1; tentative D call: TRBD1 (5 bases). The germline V gene encodes CDR1 GTSNPN and CDR2 SVGIG (reference sequence). Trimming removed 5 bases from V and 1 base from J, with 11 bases in between. This CDR3 has 13 amino acids. The CDR3, as DNA: TGTGCCTGGGAGGTGGGGGGGAACACTGAAGCTTTCTTT. This sequence encodes CAWEVGGNTEAFF. The full variable domain, in which reference TRBV30 and TRBJ1-1 provide the parts outside the CDR3, is SQTIHQWPATLVQPVGSPLSLECTVEGTSNPNLYWYRQAAGRGLQLLFYSVGIGQISSEVPQNLSASRPQDRQFILSSKKLLLSDSGFYLCAWEVGGNTEAFFGQGTRLTVV.

V and J are TRBV19 and TRBJ1-2, with a possible D match to TRBD1 (5 bases). V dropped 8 bases and J dropped 2 bases, with 12 bases sitting between them. Germline V lookup: CDR1 LNHDA, CDR2 SQIVND (reference sequence). This CDR3 spans 13 amino acids. CDR3 nucleotides: TGTGCCAGTCGCGTCGGACACAACTATGGCTACACCTTC. Residues: CASRVGHNYGYTF. The whole variable domain, remainder taken from reference TRBV19 and TRBJ1-2, is DGGITQSPKYLFRKEGQNVTLSCEQNLNHDAMYWYRQDPGQGLRLIYYSQIVNDFQKGDIAEGYSVSREKKESFPLTVTSAQKNPTAFYLCASRVGHNYGYTFGSGTRLTVV.

This sequence joins TRBV5-1 and TRBJ2-4; TRBD2 aligns across 9 bases. CDR1 and CDR2 from the germline V gene are SGHRS and YFSETQ. The V and J ends lost 1 base and 5 bases, in that order; junction bases with no gene match: 7. The CDR3 extends over 16 amino acids. CDR3 sequence: CASSLFPSGAENIQYF. CDR3 DNA: TGCGCCAGCAGCTTGTTCCCTAGCGGGGCGGAAAACATTCAGTACTTC.

The chain recombines TRBV9 with TRBJ2-1, with TRBD2 as a possible D gene (6 bases). Per the germline V gene, CDR1 is SGDLS and CDR2 is YYNGEE. The V end lost 0 bases, the J end lost 0 bases, and 7 bases lay between the germline ends. This CDR3 contains 15 residues. The CDR3 reads CASSVEAGSYNEQFF. Here the CDR3 DNA reads TGTGCCAGCAGCGTAGAAGCGGGCTCCTACAATGAGCAGTTCTTC.

This chain joins TRBV11-2 and TRBJ2-3, with 9 bases identical to TRBD2. The ends lost 0 bases at V and 0 bases at J; junction bases unmatched: 13. The CDR3 spans 20 residues. Germline V lookup: CDR1 SGHAT, CDR2 FQNNGV. CDR3: CASSLEISGSSPKSTDTQYF. CDR3 bases: TGTGCCAGCAGCTTAGAAATTAGCGGGAGTAGTCCGAAGAGCACAGATACGCAGTATTTT.

This chain joins TRBV30 and TRBJ2-3; 12 bases line up with TRBD2. The CDR3 runs 15 residues. After removal of 2 bases from V and 4 bases from J, the junction contained 4 bases not matched to a gene. CDR1 is GTSNPN, CDR2 SVGIG, per germline (reference sequence). The CDR3 nucleotides read TGTGCCTGGAGTCGACTAGCGGGAGTCTCAGATACGCAGTATTTT. It is translated as CAWSRLAGVSDTQYF.

V is TRBV11-3 and J is TRBJ2-7; D might be TRBD1 (5 bases). Per germline, CDR1 SGHNT and CDR2 YENEEA. Deletions cut 1 base from V and 6 bases from J, with 10 bases between. The CDR3 sequence is 13 residues long. The CDR3 DNA is TGTGCCAGCAGCTTAGGGCCAGGGCGCGAGCAGTACTTC. As protein: CASSLGPGREQYF.

The chain couples TRBV6-1 to TRBJ2-1, with 9 positions matching TRBD2. The germline CDR1 and CDR2 sequences are MNHNS and SASEGT. Trimming cost V 4 bases and J 8 bases; bases outside gene matches: 12. CDR3 length: 16 residues. The CDR3 DNA reads TGTGCCAGCAGTGGGTTTAGAGCGGGAGGAATGGATGAGCAGTTCTTC. The encoded protein is CASSGFRAGGMDEQFF.

The chain carries TRBV9 and TRBJ2-3; D is unresolved. The length of the CDR3 is 13 residues. Per the germline V gene, CDR1 is SGDLS and CDR2 is YYNGEE. The ends were cut back, 0 bases at V and 3 bases at J, with 5 bases in the middle. The CDR3 sequence is CASSVEQTDTQYF. For the CDR3, the DNA is TGTGCCAGCAGCGTAGAACAGACAGATACGCAGTATTTT.

The genes are TRBV29-1 and TRBJ2-6; 10 bases map to TRBD1. The germline V gene has CDR1 SQVTM and CDR2 ANQGSEA. V shed 7 bases, J shed 4 bases, and the junction held 10 bases outside the gene matches. The CDR3 totals 16 residues. CDR3 DNA: TGCAGCGCGGGGGGACAGGGGACGTGGGGGGCCAACGTCCTGACTTTC. It translates to CSAGGQGTWGANVLTF.

The J gene is TRBJ2-1, the V gene TRBV6-5, with 9 nucleotides matching TRBD2. The CDR3 extends over 15 amino acids. Germline lookup yields CDR1 MNHEY and CDR2 SVGAGI. Trimming at V came to 3 bases and at J to 9 bases, leaving 9 bases not matched to a gene. The chain's CDR3 is CASSYYGTSQGEQFF. CDR3 in DNA: TGTGCCAGCAGTTATTACGGGACTAGCCAGGGTGAGCAGTTCTTC.

V is TRBV7-2 and J is TRBJ2-3; unclear D gene. Deletions cut 3 bases from V and 2 bases from J, with 12 bases between. CDR3 length: 15 residues. The germline CDR1 and CDR2 sequences are SGHTA and FQGNSA. CDR3 loop: CASSFTGGFTDTQYF. CDR3 DNA: TGTGCCAGCAGCTTTACTGGCGGATTCACAGATACGCAGTATTTT. Variable domain in full (rest from reference TRBV7-2 and TRBJ2-3): GAGVSQSPSNKVTEKGKDVELRCDPISGHTALYWYRQSLGQGLEFLIYFQGNSAPDKSGLPSDRFSAERTGGSVSTLTIQRTQQEDSAVYLCASSFTGGFTDTQYFGPGTRLTVL.

The chain recombines TRBV5-1 with TRBJ2-7; D gene ambiguous. Germline V lookup: CDR1 SGHRS, CDR2 YFSETQ. The CDR3 consists of 12 residues. The V end was cut by 0 bases, the J end by 7 bases, with 8 bases between. The CDR3 DNA is TGCGCCAGCAGCTTGGACTTCTTGGAGCAGTACTTC. It encodes CASSLDFLEQYF. Looking up the rest from reference TRBV5-1 and TRBJ2-7 gives the full variable domain: KAGVTQTPRYLIKTRGQQVTLSCSPISGHRSVSWYQQTPGQGLQFLFEYFSETQRNKGNFPGRFSGRQFSNSRSEMNVSTLELGDSALYLCASSLDFLEQYFGPGTRLTVT.

CDR3 region: CASKVRGANPDTIYF. DNA for the CDR3: TGTGCCAGCAAGGTCCGGGGAGCGAACCCGGACACCATATATTTT. This chain joins TRBV2 and TRBJ1-3; D ambiguous. This CDR3 contains 15 residues. Germline-derived CDR1 and CDR2 are SNHLY and FYNNEI. The V gene lost 7 bases and the J gene lost 8 bases, with 21 bases spanning the gap.

The chain carries TRBV13 and TRBJ2-5; 8 nucleotides line up with TRBD2. Judging by the DNA end, TRBJ2-7 fits better; the J call may be wrong. The CDR3 runs to 15 residues. CDR1 and CDR2 from the germline V gene are PRHDT and FYEKMQ (reference sequence). This CDR3 reads CASSLAAGDPYEQYF. In DNA form, the CDR3 reads TGTGCCAGCAGCTTAGCAGCGGGAGATCCCTACGAGCAGTACTTC.

This sequence joins TRBV4-1 and TRBJ1-2; 10 nucleotides line up with TRBD1. The J segment lost 4 bases and the V segment lost 4 bases, leaving 12 bases of the junction unmatched. CDR1 and CDR2 from the germline V gene are MGHRA and YSYEKL. The CDR3 runs 17 residues. DNA for the CDR3: TGCGCCAGCAGCCCTACCCGTGGGACAGGGGACGGCTATGGCTACACCTTC. It yields the protein CASSPTRGTGDGYGYTF.

The chain recombines TRBV19 with TRBJ1-3; possibly TRBD1 for D (6 bases). The V end was cut by 3 bases, the J end by 0 bases, with 12 bases between. Germline CDR1 and CDR2: LNHDA and SQIVND (reference sequence). The CDR3 covers 16 residues. This CDR3 reads CASSMRGQFSGNTIYF. The CDR3 coding sequence is TGTGCCAGTAGTATGAGGGGACAATTCTCTGGAAACACCATATATTTT.